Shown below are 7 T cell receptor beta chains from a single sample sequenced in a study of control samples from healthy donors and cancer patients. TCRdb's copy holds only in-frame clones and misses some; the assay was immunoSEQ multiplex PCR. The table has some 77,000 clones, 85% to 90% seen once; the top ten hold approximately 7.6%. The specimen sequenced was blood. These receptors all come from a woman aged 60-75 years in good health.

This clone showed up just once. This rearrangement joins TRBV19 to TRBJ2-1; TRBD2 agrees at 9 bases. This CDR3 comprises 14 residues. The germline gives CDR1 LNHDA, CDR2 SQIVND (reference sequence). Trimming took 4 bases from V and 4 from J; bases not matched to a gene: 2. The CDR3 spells CASSRTSAYNEQFF. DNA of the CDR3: TGTGCCAGTAGTAGGACTAGCGCTTACAATGAGCAGTTCTTC.

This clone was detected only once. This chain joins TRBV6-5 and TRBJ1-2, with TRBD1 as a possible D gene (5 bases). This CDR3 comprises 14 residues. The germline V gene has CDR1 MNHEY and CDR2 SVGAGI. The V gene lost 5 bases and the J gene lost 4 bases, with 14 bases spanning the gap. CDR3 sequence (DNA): TGTGCCAGCAGTACGTCAAAGGGGTCCTATGGCTACACCTTC. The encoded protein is CASSTSKGSYGYTF.

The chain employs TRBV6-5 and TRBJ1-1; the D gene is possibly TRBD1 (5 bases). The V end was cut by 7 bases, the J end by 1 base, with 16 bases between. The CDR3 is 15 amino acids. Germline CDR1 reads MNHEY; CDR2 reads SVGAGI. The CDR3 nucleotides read TGTGCCAGCATAAGGAATTCGGGACGGAACACTGAAGCTTTCTTT. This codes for CASIRNSGRNTEAFF.

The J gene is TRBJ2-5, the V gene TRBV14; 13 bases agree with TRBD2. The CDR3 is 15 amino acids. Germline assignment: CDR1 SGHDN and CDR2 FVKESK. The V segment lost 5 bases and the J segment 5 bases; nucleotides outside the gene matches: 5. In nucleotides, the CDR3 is TGTGCCAGCAGCATCGGGACTAGCGGGGATGAGACCCAGTACTTC. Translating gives CASSIGTSGDETQYF. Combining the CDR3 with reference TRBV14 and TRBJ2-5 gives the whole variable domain EAGVTQFPSHSVIEKGQTVTLRCDPISGHDNLYWYRRVMGKEIKFLLHFVKESKQDESGMPNNRFLAERTGGTYSTLKVQPAELEDSGVYFCASSIGTSGDETQYFGPGTRLLVL.

Here the CDR3 reads CASSLQGGTDTQYF. The CDR3 nucleotides are TGTGCCAGCAGCTTGCAGGGCGGCACAGATACGCAGTATTTT. This chain links TRBV7-3 with TRBJ2-3, with D tentatively TRBD1 (5 bases). Germline V gene data show CDR1 as SGHTA and CDR2 as FQGTGA. The CDR3 has 14 amino acids. Trimming cost V 3 bases and J 1 base, with 8 bases left between them. The full variable domain, rest sourced from reference TRBV7-3 and TRBJ2-3, is GAGVSQTPSNKVTEKGKYVELRCDPISGHTALYWYRQSLGQGPEFLIYFQGTGAADDSGLPNDRFFAVRPEGSVSTLKIQRTERGDSAVYLCASSLQGGTDTQYFGPGTRLTVL.

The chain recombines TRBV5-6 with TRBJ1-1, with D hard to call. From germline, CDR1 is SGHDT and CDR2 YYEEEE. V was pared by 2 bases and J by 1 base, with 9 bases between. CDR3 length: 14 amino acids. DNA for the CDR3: TGTGCCAGCAGCTTCACCACAGAGAACACTGAAGCTTTCTTT. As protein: CASSFTTENTEAFF.

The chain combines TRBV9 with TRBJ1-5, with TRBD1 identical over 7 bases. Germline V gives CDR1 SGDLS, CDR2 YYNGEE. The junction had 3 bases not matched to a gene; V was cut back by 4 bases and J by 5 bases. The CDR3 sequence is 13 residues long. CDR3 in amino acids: CASSYDRDQPQHF. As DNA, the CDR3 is TGTGCCAGCAGCTACGACAGGGATCAGCCCCAGCATTTT.